The 27 T cell receptor beta chains given below trace back to one sample, sequenced in a study of T cell responses to AZD1222 COVID-19 vaccine. TCRdb keeps only in-frame clones here, not all; method: immunoSEQ multiplex PCR. In the table there are 150,000 or so clones, approximately 94% of which are singletons. The sample consisted of peripheral blood, taken on day 0 of AZD1222 vaccination. The receptors derive from an adult in good health.

The chain is built from TRBV4-2 and TRBJ2-7; D tentatively reads TRBD1 or TRBD2 (5 bases each). Between the trimmed V and J ends, which lost 0 bases and 5 bases, there was a span of 14 bases. CDR1 and CDR2 from the germline V gene are LGHNA and YNFKEQ. The CDR3 extends over 15 amino acids. CDR3 in DNA: TGTGCCAGCAGCCAAGATTGGTCAGGGCGGGACGAGCAGTACTTC. It specifies CASSQDWSGRDEQYF.

The chain links TRBV3-1 (or the pseudogene TRBV3-2) to TRBJ1-5, with D unresolved. The V end was cut by 3 bases, the J end by 1 base, with 10 bases between. Germline CDR1 LGHDT, CDR2 YNNKEL (reference sequence). This CDR3 spans 15 amino acids. CDR3 DNA: TGTGCCAGCAGCCATGGTAGCTCCAGCAATCAGCCCCAGCATTTT. Its translation: CASSHGSSSNQPQHF.

The chain is built from TRBV11-2 and TRBJ2-6; the match to TRBD1 covers 8 bases. Germline trimming cut 5 bases from V and 2 bases from J; bases unmatched to any gene: 2. Germline V lookup: CDR1 SGHAT, CDR2 FQNNGV. This CDR3 spans 15 amino acids. The CDR3 sequence is CASSPQGAGANVLTF. The CDR3 DNA is TGTGCCAGCAGCCCACAGGGGGCTGGGGCCAACGTCCTGACTTTC.

This clone was counted once. The chain recombines TRBV4-1 with TRBJ1-1; D is unclear. The CDR3 length is 15 residues. The germline V gene has CDR1 MGHRA and CDR2 YSYEKL. V was clipped by 4 bases and J by 2 bases, with 14 bases between them. CDR3 sequence reads: CASSPSGRDNTEAFF. CDR3 nucleotide sequence: TGCGCCAGCAGCCCCAGTGGGAGGGATAACACTGAAGCTTTCTTT.

The CDR3 DNA follows: TGTGCCAGCAGCGTAGTCACAGGGAACACTGAAGCTTTCTTT. This encodes CASSVVTGNTEAFF. J is TRBJ1-1 and V is TRBV9, with a possible D match to TRBD1 (5 bases). Germline CDR1 reads SGDLS; CDR2 reads YYNGEE. V dropped 0 bases and J dropped 1 base, with 7 bases sitting between them. This CDR3 region has 14 residues.

The chain has TRBV5-1 and TRBJ2-1; D call uncertain. Trimming cost V 0 bases and J 7 bases, with 11 bases left between them. This CDR3 is built from 14 residues. Germline CDR1 is SGHRS and CDR2 is YFSETQ. The CDR3 DNA reads TGCGCCAGCAGCTTGGCGGAGCCCCTTAATGAGCAGTTCTTC. Amino acids: CASSLAEPLNEQFF. Variable domain in full (rest from reference TRBV5-1 and TRBJ2-1): KAGVTQTPRYLIKTRGQQVTLSCSPISGHRSVSWYQQTPGQGLQFLFEYFSETQRNKGNFPGRFSGRQFSNSRSEMNVSTLELGDSALYLCASSLAEPLNEQFFGPGTRLTVL.

The V and J genes are TRBV4-1 and TRBJ2-7, with 7 bases identical to TRBD2. In germline, CDR1 is MGHRA, CDR2 YSYEKL. V gave up 3 bases and J gave up 0 bases; unmatched junction bases: 2. The CDR3 spans 14 residues. The DNA of the CDR3 is TGCGCCAGCAGCCAGCCTAGCGGCTCCTACGAGCAGTACTTC. It yields the protein CASSQPSGSYEQYF.

J is TRBJ2-7 and V is TRBV12-3 or TRBV12-4; 8 positions agree with TRBD2. Trimming removed 6 bases from V and 3 bases from J; junction bases left unmatched: 4. The CDR3 has 13 residues. CDR3 bases: TGTGCCAGCAGAGTAGCGGGAAACTACGAGCAGTACTTC. Translating it yields CASRVAGNYEQYF.

This clone was picked up one time. The V and J genes are TRBV11-3 and TRBJ1-1; weak D call: TRBD1 (5 bases). V was clipped by 3 bases and J by 2 bases, with 10 bases between them. CDR1 is SGHNT, CDR2 YENEEA, per germline. The CDR3 runs to 14 residues. Here the CDR3 reads CASSLGRANTEAFF. CDR3 coding DNA: TGTGCCAGCAGCTTGGGACGGGCCAACACTGAAGCTTTCTTT.

J is TRBJ1-1 and V is TRBV2; 7 nucleotides match TRBD1. The CDR3 sequence is 14 residues long. V lost 6 bases to trimming and J lost 6 bases; unmatched junction nucleotides: 10. Germline CDR1 reads SNHLY; CDR2 reads FYNNEI. The CDR3 DNA reads as TGTGCCAGCAGGGAGGGGGCGCTTTTATCTGAAGCTTTCTTT. This translates into CASREGALLSEAFF.

V is TRBV27 and J is TRBJ2-7; D is undetermined. The germline CDR1 and CDR2 sequences are MNHEY and SMNVEV (reference sequence). The CDR3 loop spans 14 amino acids. V was cut by 2 bases and J by 0 bases, with 8 bases left in between. CDR3: CASSLGPNSYEQYF. CDR3 bases: TGTGCCAGCAGTTTAGGGCCTAACTCCTACGAGCAGTACTTC.

J is TRBJ2-7 and V is TRBV24-1; D gene ambiguous. Germline assignment: CDR1 KGHDR and CDR2 SFDVKD. This CDR3 spans 18 amino acids. Trimming pared 3 bases from V and 0 bases from J, leaving 20 bases between. The CDR3 reads CATSDPHPPSFYSYEQYF. CDR3 bases: TGTGCCACCAGTGATCCCCACCCGCCCTCATTTTACTCCTACGAGCAGTACTTC.

This chain connects TRBV5-6 to TRBJ1-4; TRBD1 aligns across 10 bases. The CDR3 spans 14 residues. CDR1 is SGHDT and CDR2 is YYEEEE in the germline V gene. The junction had 6 bases not matched to a gene; V was cut back by 4 bases and J by 9 bases. CDR3: CASSPGQGSKKLFF. Written as DNA, the CDR3 is TGTGCCAGCAGCCCGGGACAGGGGTCTAAAAAACTGTTTTTT.

The chain couples TRBV6-5 to TRBJ1-1, with D uncertain. From germline, CDR1 is MNHEY and CDR2 SVGAGI. The CDR3 spans 12 residues. V lost 5 bases to trimming and J lost 7 bases, with 11 bases between them. CDR3 loop: CASSPYGLEAFF. CDR3 sequence (DNA): TGTGCCAGCAGTCCCTACGGACTTGAAGCTTTCTTT.

The J gene is TRBJ2-2, the V gene TRBV11-3, with 11 bases aligning to TRBD2. The CDR3 is made up of 16 amino acids. CDR1 is SGHNT, CDR2 YENEEA, per germline. With 5 bases clipped from V and 5 bases from J, the junction kept 7 bases outside the gene matches. The CDR3 DNA reads TGTGCCAGCAGCCCCTGGGCTAGCGGGGGGACCGGGGAGCTGTTTTTT. Translating it yields CASSPWASGGTGELFF.

The chain carries TRBV30 and TRBJ2-5; tentatively, D is TRBD1 (6 bases). The CDR3 runs to 15 residues. Trimming pared 0 bases from V and 7 bases from J, leaving 18 bases between. Germline-derived CDR1 and CDR2 are GTSNPN and SVGIG (reference sequence). CDR3 sequence: CAWSVPDSDSGTQYF. In nucleotides, the CDR3 is TGTGCCTGGAGTGTCCCGGACAGTGATAGTGGGACCCAGTACTTC.

The gene calls are TRBV7-2 and TRBJ1-3; 7 nucleotides line up with TRBD1. Germline CDR1 SGHTA, CDR2 FQGNSA. The CDR3 totals 15 residues. The J segment lost 2 bases and the V segment lost 5 bases, leaving 6 bases of the junction unmatched. The chain's CDR3 is CASSPTGTAGNTIYF. CDR3 nucleotides: TGTGCCAGCAGCCCGACCGGGACAGCTGGAAACACCATATATTTT. The full variable domain, in which reference TRBV7-2 and TRBJ1-3 provide the parts outside the CDR3, is GAGVSQSPSNKVTEKGKDVELRCDPISGHTALYWYRQSLGQGLEFLIYFQGNSAPDKSGLPSDRFSAERTGGSVSTLTIQRTQQEDSAVYLCASSPTGTAGNTIYFGEGSWLTVV.

This chain connects TRBV29-1 to TRBJ1-1; D uncertain. This CDR3 is 12 amino acids long. Trimming took 4 bases from V and 2 from J, leaving 8 bases between them. CDR1 is SQVTM, CDR2 ANQGSEA, per germline. The CDR3 DNA reads TGCAGCGTTGGTCAGACTAACACTGAAGCTTTCTTT. It encodes CSVGQTNTEAFF.

The V and J genes are TRBV5-4 and TRBJ1-4; D unresolved. Germline V gene data show CDR1 as SGHNT and CDR2 as YYREEE (reference sequence). Trimming left V 0 bases short and J 7 bases short, with 10 bases between. This CDR3 has 14 residues. The CDR3 loop is CASSLAGGSEKLFF. CDR3 sequence (DNA): TGTGCCAGCAGCTTGGCCGGCGGGAGTGAAAAACTGTTTTTT.

The chain recombines TRBV7-9 with TRBJ1-1, with D perhaps matching TRBD1 (6 bases). The CDR3 length is 17 residues. CDR1 and CDR2 (germline): SEHNR, FQNEAQ (reference sequence). The V gene lost 2 bases and the J gene lost 1 base, with 17 bases spanning the gap. The CDR3 bases are TGTGCCAGCAGCTTAAGCCCTTCGGGGGCGACGAACACTGAAGCTTTCTTT. The encoded protein is CASSLSPSGATNTEAFF.

The chain recombines TRBV6-6 with TRBJ2-7; D may correspond to TRBD1 or TRBD2 (5 bases each). The CDR3 has 15 residues. V lost 2 bases and J 6 bases, leaving 17 bases between the germline ends. Germline values: CDR1 MNHNY, CDR2 SVGAGI (reference sequence). The DNA of the CDR3 is TGTGCCAGCAGTTACACGCCGGGGCAGGGTGGCGAGCAGTACTTC. This translates into CASSYTPGQGGEQYF.

V gene TRBV7-9 combines with J gene TRBJ2-5; TRBD2 matches 8 bases. CDR1 is SEHNR and CDR2 is FQNEAQ in the germline V gene (reference sequence). The CDR3 spans 19 residues. The V and J ends lost 3 bases and 4 bases, in that order; junction bases with no gene match: 19. The CDR3 is CASSFRKNGRAQSRETQYF. In DNA form, the CDR3 reads TGTGCCAGCAGCTTTCGGAAGAACGGGAGGGCCCAAAGTCGAGAGACCCAGTACTTC. The whole variable domain, filled in from reference TRBV7-9 and TRBJ2-5, reads DTGVSQNPRHKITKRGQNVTFRCDPISEHNRLYWYRQTLGQGPEFLTYFQNEAQLEKSRLLSDRFSAERPKGSFSTLEIQRTEQGDSAMYLCASSFRKNGRAQSRETQYFGPGTRLLVL.

This sequence joins TRBV4-2 and TRBJ1-3; a weak D match, TRBD1 (6 bases). Germline assignment: CDR1 LGHNA and CDR2 YNFKEQ. The CDR3 consists of 17 residues. The V end was cut by 2 bases, the J end by 0 bases, with 14 bases between. The CDR3 bases are TGTGCCAGCAGCCAATCAATGACAGGCCTCTCTGGAAACACCATATATTTT. It translates to CASSQSMTGLSGNTIYF.

CDR3 DNA: TGCAGCAACTGGGGGAGGGGGATTGAAGCTTTCTTT. This codes for CSNWGRGIEAFF. The rearrangement links TRBV29-1 to TRBJ1-1, with D perhaps matching TRBD1 (6 bases). From germline, CDR1 is SQVTM and CDR2 ANQGSEA. The CDR3 is made up of 12 amino acids. With 8 bases removed from V and 7 bases from J, the gap between germline ends came to 17 bases. Based on the CDR3 plus reference TRBV29-1 and TRBJ1-1, the full variable domain is SAVISQKPSRDICQRGTSLTIQCQVDSQVTMMFWYRQQPGQSLTLIATANQGSEATYESGFVIDKFPISRPNLTFSTLTVSNMSPEDSSIYLCSNWGRGIEAFFGQGTRLTVV.

V gene TRBV6-1 combines with J gene TRBJ2-7; 7 bases match TRBD1. The J segment lost 4 bases and the V segment lost 3 bases, leaving 9 bases of the junction unmatched. Per the germline V gene, CDR1 is MNHNS and CDR2 is SASEGT. The CDR3 sequence is 15 residues long. The CDR3 sequence is CASSDRDRFSYEQYF. As DNA, the CDR3 is TGTGCCAGCAGTGATAGGGACAGATTTTCATACGAGCAGTACTTC.

The chain uses TRBV20-1 and TRBJ2-7; 8 bases map to TRBD1. This CDR3 has 11 residues. CDR1 and CDR2 (germline): DFQATT, SNEGSKA (reference sequence). V was pared by 2 bases and J by 6 bases, with 0 bases of the junction left unmatched. The CDR3 DNA reads as TGCAGTGCTAGACAGGGGGCCGAGCAGTACTTC. The encoded protein is CSARQGAEQYF.

This chain joins TRBV10-3 and TRBJ1-1; D perhaps matches TRBD1 (5 bases). The V and J ends lost 3 bases and 3 bases respectively, with 5 bases between them. This CDR3 region has 12 residues. Germline V gives CDR1 ENHRY, CDR2 SYGVKD. Written as DNA, the CDR3 is TGTGCCATCAGTGAAGGGGACACTGAAGCTTTCTTT. It encodes CAISEGDTEAFF.